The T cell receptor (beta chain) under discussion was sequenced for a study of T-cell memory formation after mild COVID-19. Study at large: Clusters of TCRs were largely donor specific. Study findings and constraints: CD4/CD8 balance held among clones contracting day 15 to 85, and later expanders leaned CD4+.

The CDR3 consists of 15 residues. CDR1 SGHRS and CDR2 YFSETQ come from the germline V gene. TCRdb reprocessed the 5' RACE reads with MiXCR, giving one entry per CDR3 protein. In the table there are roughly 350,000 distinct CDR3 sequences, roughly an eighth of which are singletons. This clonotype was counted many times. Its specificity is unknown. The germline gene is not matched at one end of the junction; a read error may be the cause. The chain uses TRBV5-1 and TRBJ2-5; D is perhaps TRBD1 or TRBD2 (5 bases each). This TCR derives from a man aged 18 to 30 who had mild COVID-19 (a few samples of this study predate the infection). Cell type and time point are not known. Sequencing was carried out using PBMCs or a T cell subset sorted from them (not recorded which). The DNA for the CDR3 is TGCGCCAGCAGGTTGGGGGTAATCTCCGAAGAGACCCAGTACTTC. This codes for CASRLGVISEETQYF.